The TCR beta chain under discussion was sequenced for a study of beta chain features in type 1 diabetes. Study overall: Patients shared similar age, gender and cell yields with healthy donors. Study-wide points: Researchers cautioned that cDNA sequencing could over-represent cells with high TCR expression. Moderate yet significant TCRB CDR3 shortening was seen in Type 1 diabetes patients in all four CD4+ subsets. The VDJ junctions of type 1 diabetes patients carried fewer insertions and more deletions.

This CDR3 comprises 16 residues. J was trimmed by 0 bases and V by 4 bases; bases with no gene match: 5. CDR1 and CDR2 from the germline V gene are SGHRS and YFSETQ. Via CD45RO/CCR7/CD25/CD127/CD95/CD27, cells of the CD4+ naive, central memory, regulatory and stem cell-like memory subsets were sorted. On this clone: Its antigen is undetermined.

What was sequenced were expressed TCRB transcripts, since all of the isolated RNA had been reverse transcribed. Some clones are missing from TCRdb's copy, which holds only in-frame ones; the method was immunoSEQ multiplex PCR. The sample consists of under 130,000 clones, 25% to 35% of them appearing once. This TCR was recovered from a woman aged 18-30 years with type 1 diabetes. Sequencing was performed on central memory CD4+ T cells from blood. This chain joins TRBV5-1 and TRBJ1-4, with TRBD1 matching 8 bases. The CDR3 is CASSVTGDTTNEKLFF. CDR3 coding DNA: TGCGCCAGCAGCGTGACAGGGGACACAACTAATGAAAAACTGTTTTTT.